A single sample is the source of the 24 T cell receptor beta chains below, sequenced in a study of a mutant IDH1 vaccine in newly diagnosed glioma. The antigens these receptors bind are not known. Described time point: week 5, during vaccination. Mutant IDH1 20-mer peptide, at 300 ug, made up each vaccine dose, with topical imiquimod. This table comes from immunoSEQ multiplex PCR, and its TCRdb copy is limited to in-frame clones, with some not included. The sample includes approximately 26,000 clones, around 80% of them seen just once. The source material was PBMCs, sampled from a glioma patient whose treatment included an IDH1 peptide vaccine. The receptors originated from a man between 40 and 49 years old with glioma. Some clones in this sample may be carry-over from other donors' samples.

About this clone itself: A clone one base away is much larger, so this may be a read error. Additional DNA sequences in this sample encode the identical CDR3. The chain has TRBV4-1 and TRBJ2-7; D assignment may be TRBD1 or TRBD2 (6 bases each). This CDR3 comprises 13 residues. CDR1 MGHRA and CDR2 YSYEKL come from the germline V gene. The CDR3 bases are TGCGCCAGTAGCCGCGGGGACACCTACGAGCAGTACTTC. Protein product: CASSRGDTYEQYF.

J is TRBJ2-3 and V is TRBV5-1; 7 nucleotides match TRBD2. The CDR3 covers 15 residues. Trimming cost V 6 bases and J 2 bases; bases outside gene matches: 9. Germline lookup yields CDR1 SGHRS and CDR2 YFSETQ. In DNA, the CDR3 is TGCGCCAGCAAGTCTAGCGGCCTAAACACAGATACGCAGTATTTT. Encoded protein: CASKSSGLNTDTQYF.

This chain connects TRBV15 to TRBJ2-2; TRBD2 matches at 7 bases. V dropped 0 bases and J dropped 6; count of bases not matched to a gene: 7. This CDR3 is 16 amino acids long. Germline-derived CDR1 and CDR2 are LNHNV and YYDKDF (reference sequence). In DNA form, the CDR3 reads TGTGCCACCAGCAGAGATCGATCGGGGGGTCCCGGGGAGCTGTTTTTT. Amino acids: CATSRDRSGGPGELFF.

The chain employs TRBV30 and TRBJ1-5; D is undetermined. V was shortened by 2 bases and J by 7 bases, with 12 bases between the two germline ends. The CDR3 contains 13 residues. The germline gives CDR1 GTSNPN, CDR2 SVGIG (reference sequence). CDR3: CAWSFGVEQPQHF. In DNA, the CDR3 is TGTGCCTGGAGTTTCGGGGTAGAGCAGCCCCAGCATTTT.

The chain uses TRBV5-4 and TRBJ1-1; D not resolved. V dropped 0 bases and J dropped 1 base, with 7 bases sitting between them. The germline V gene encodes CDR1 SGHNT and CDR2 YYREEE (reference sequence). The CDR3 runs 14 residues. This CDR3 is CASSLVVENTEAFF. The CDR3 coding sequence is TGTGCCAGCAGCTTGGTGGTAGAGAACACTGAAGCTTTCTTT.

This chain joins TRBV20-1 and TRBJ1-2; D is ambiguous. This CDR3 is 11 amino acids long. V was trimmed by 3 bases and J by 8 bases, leaving 10 bases between them. Per germline, CDR1 DFQATT and CDR2 SNEGSKA (reference sequence). DNA of the CDR3: TGCAGTGCTAGGAGGGATGGCGGCTACACCTTC. This translates into CSARRDGGYTF.

This rearrangement joins TRBV5-1 to TRBJ2-5; 10 nucleotides agree with TRBD1. Per the germline V gene, CDR1 is SGHRS and CDR2 is YFSETQ. This CDR3 region has 17 residues. The V segment lost 4 bases and the J segment 5 bases; nucleotides outside the gene matches: 14. The CDR3 DNA sequence: TGCGCCAGCAGCACAGGACAGGGGGTTCAAAGGAGGGAGACCCAGTACTTC. Its translation is CASSTGQGVQRRETQYF. The full variable domain, its missing parts supplied by reference TRBV5-1 and TRBJ2-5, is KAGVTQTPRYLIKTRGQQVTLSCSPISGHRSVSWYQQTPGQGLQFLFEYFSETQRNKGNFPGRFSGRQFSNSRSEMNVSTLELGDSALYLCASSTGQGVQRRETQYFGPGTRLLVL.

The V gene is TRBV4-2, the J gene TRBJ1-1; 7 bases are shared with TRBD1. Losses at the gene ends were 3 bases for V and 10 bases for J; bases not matched to a gene: 5. The CDR3 sequence is 12 residues long. Germline V CDR1 and CDR2: LGHNA, YNFKEQ. CDR3 in amino acids: CASSHGQDRAFF. DNA for the CDR3: TGTGCCAGCAGCCATGGACAGGACAGAGCTTTCTTT.

This clone was detected a few times. The chain joins TRBV19 to TRBJ2-2; 7 positions agree with TRBD1. The CDR3 totals 17 residues. The junction had 12 bases not matched to a gene; V was cut back by 3 bases and J by 5 bases. Looked up from germline, CDR1 is LNHDA and CDR2 is SQIVND (reference sequence). CDR3 region: CASSIGRRDSPTGELFF. For the CDR3, the DNA is TGTGCCAGTAGTATTGGCCGCCGGGACAGCCCTACCGGGGAGCTGTTTTTT.

As DNA, the CDR3 is TGTGCCAGCAGCCAAGATCCCGGCCAGTCCTACGAGCAGTACTTC. Protein: CASSQDPGQSYEQYF. The chain couples TRBV14 to TRBJ2-7; D call uncertain. The germline V gene has CDR1 SGHDN and CDR2 FVKESK. The CDR3 runs 15 residues. V lost 0 bases and J 1 base, leaving 10 bases between the germline ends.

This clone was recorded once. The chain carries TRBV15 and TRBJ2-1; D is unclear. Per germline, CDR1 LNHNV and CDR2 YYDKDF (reference sequence). The V end was cut by 0 bases, the J end by 5 bases, with 8 bases between. The CDR3 length is 14 residues. In nucleotides, the CDR3 is TGTGCCACCAGCAGAGATAAAAATAACAATGAGCAGTTCTTC. Protein sequence: CATSRDKNNNEQFF.

This chain uses TRBV28 with TRBJ1-1; 12 bases are a match to TRBD1. The CDR3 spans 16 residues. The V gene's germline CDR1 is MDHEN and CDR2 SYDVKM. J was trimmed by 7 bases and V by 4 bases; bases with no gene match: 10. CDR3 nucleotide sequence: TGTGCCAGCAGTTCCGGGACAGGGGGCTCCGGGGGTGAAGCTTTCTTT. Protein: CASSSGTGGSGGEAFF.

The chain combines TRBV19 with TRBJ1-4; no firm D call. The V end was cut by 3 bases, the J end by 2 bases, with 16 bases between. Per germline, CDR1 LNHDA and CDR2 SQIVND (reference sequence). This CDR3 contains 17 residues. CDR3 sequence: CASSIRGRPLTNEKLFF. CDR3 DNA: TGTGCCAGTAGTATCCGGGGAAGACCGCTCACTAATGAAAAACTGTTTTTT. Full variable domain (remainder filled in from reference TRBV19 and TRBJ1-4): DGGITQSPKYLFRKEGQNVTLSCEQNLNHDAMYWYRQDPGQGLRLIYYSQIVNDFQKGDIAEGYSVSREKKESFPLTVTSAQKNPTAFYLCASSIRGRPLTNEKLFFGSGTQLSVL.

This clone was seen more than once but under ten times. This sequence joins TRBV19 and TRBJ1-1; D not resolved. Germline CDR1 is LNHDA and CDR2 is SQIVND (reference sequence). This CDR3 spans 13 amino acids. The ends were cut back, 7 bases at V and 5 bases at J, with 14 bases in the middle. The CDR3 nucleotides are TGTGCCAGTATGTGGGCCTCGGGGACTGAAGCTTTCTTT. The encoded protein is CASMWASGTEAFF.

V is TRBV19 and J is TRBJ1-2; 10 positions agree with TRBD1. J was trimmed by 4 bases and V by 5 bases; bases with no gene match: 10. CDR3 length equals 16 residues. Germline assignment: CDR1 LNHDA and CDR2 SQIVND (reference sequence). CDR3 DNA: TGTGCCAGTAGTCCCCCCCTGGGACAGGGGAGCTATGGCTACACCTTC. Translated: CASSPPLGQGSYGYTF. The full variable domain, its missing parts supplied by reference TRBV19 and TRBJ1-2, is DGGITQSPKYLFRKEGQNVTLSCEQNLNHDAMYWYRQDPGQGLRLIYYSQIVNDFQKGDIAEGYSVSREKKESFPLTVTSAQKNPTAFYLCASSPPLGQGSYGYTFGSGTRLTVV.

This clone was picked up a small number of times. V gene TRBV5-1 combines with J gene TRBJ2-4, with 7 bases identical to TRBD1. From germline, CDR1 is SGHRS and CDR2 YFSETQ. The CDR3 has 14 residues. Germline trimming cut 3 bases from V and 0 bases from J; bases unmatched to any gene: 0. CDR3 DNA sequence: TGCGCCAGCAGCTGGACAGGAGCCAAAAACATTCAGTACTTC. Translation: CASSWTGAKNIQYF.

This clone was seen a handful of times. The chain has TRBV7-9 and TRBJ1-5, with D tentatively TRBD1 (6 bases). Per germline, CDR1 SEHNR and CDR2 FQNEAQ (reference sequence). Trimming removed 6 bases at V and 6 bases at J, with 15 bases between. The CDR3 contains 14 residues. CDR3 region: CASSVTGSGQPQHF. CDR3 nucleotide sequence: TGTGCCAGCAGTGTTACAGGGTCGGGTCAGCCCCAGCATTTT.

The chain employs TRBV7-9 and TRBJ2-1; TRBD2 matches at 8 bases. Germline V gene sequence: CDR1 SEHNR, CDR2 FQNEAQ (reference sequence). The V and J ends lost 6 bases and 6 bases, in that order; junction bases with no gene match: 10. The CDR3 is 15 amino acids. This CDR3 reads CASRPSGGYGNEQFF. The CDR3 nucleotides read TGTGCCAGCAGGCCAAGCGGGGGCTACGGCAATGAGCAGTTCTTC. Full variable domain (outside the CDR3, taken from reference TRBV7-9 and TRBJ2-1): DTGVSQNPRHKITKRGQNVTFRCDPISEHNRLYWYRQTLGQGPEFLTYFQNEAQLEKSRLLSDRFSAERPKGSFSTLEIQRTEQGDSAMYLCASRPSGGYGNEQFFGPGTRLTVL.

This clone occurred a few times. The V and J genes are TRBV2 and TRBJ1-1, with D tentatively TRBD1 (6 bases). The V and J ends lost 6 bases and 3 bases respectively, with 17 bases between them. Germline values: CDR1 SNHLY, CDR2 FYNNEI. This CDR3 is 15 amino acids long. CDR3 nucleotide sequence: TGTGCCAGCAGATCCCCCACAGGGAAGGACACTGAAGCTTTCTTT. It yields the protein CASRSPTGKDTEAFF.

The chain recombines TRBV15 with TRBJ1-5; D is perhaps TRBD1 (5 bases). The length of the CDR3 is 15 residues. V dropped 0 bases and J dropped 7 bases, with 13 bases sitting between them. Germline assignment: CDR1 LNHNV and CDR2 YYDKDF (reference sequence). The CDR3 region has the DNA TGTGCCACCAGCAGAGAGGGGGGGGGTAGCCAGCCCCAGCATTTT. Translation: CATSREGGGSQPQHF. Full variable domain (rest looked up from reference TRBV15 and TRBJ1-5): DAMVIQNPRYQVTQFGKPVTLSCSQTLNHNVMYWYQQKSSQAPKLLFHYYDKDFNNEADTPDNFQSRRPNTSFCFLDIRSPGLGDTAMYLCATSREGGGSQPQHFGDGTRLSIL.

Here the CDR3 DNA reads TGTGCCAGCAGCTTGAATCGACAGGGAGGTTTCTTT. This translates into CASSLNRQGGFF. The chain is built from TRBV5-4 and TRBJ1-1, with 7 nucleotides matching TRBD1. V lost 1 base, J lost 13 bases, and 7 bases stayed unmatched. Germline-derived CDR1 and CDR2 are SGHNT and YYREEE (reference sequence). The CDR3 consists of 12 residues.

V usage is TRBV7-9 and J usage is TRBJ2-2; 8 bases are a match to TRBD2. The CDR3 sequence is 17 residues long. The V segment lost 7 bases and the J segment 6 bases; nucleotides outside the gene matches: 16. Looked up from germline, CDR1 is SEHNR and CDR2 is FQNEAQ (reference sequence). The CDR3 region has the DNA TGTGCCAGCATCTATGGAGACGGGGGGGGCGCCCCCGGGGAGCTGTTTTTT. Translated, it gives CASIYGDGGGAPGELFF.

V gene TRBV2 combines with J gene TRBJ2-5, with TRBD2 identical over 9 bases. The V gene's germline CDR1 is SNHLY and CDR2 FYNNEI. The length of the CDR3 is 15 residues. The V gene end was trimmed by 8 bases and the J gene end by 0 bases; junction bases not matched to a gene: 7. The CDR3 region is CASGRPSGDQETQYF. CDR3 in DNA: TGTGCCAGCGGACGGCCTAGCGGGGACCAAGAGACCCAGTACTTC. The full variable domain, its missing parts supplied by reference TRBV2 and TRBJ2-5, is EPEVTQTPSHQVTQMGQEVILRCVPISNHLYFYWYRQILGQKVEFLVSFYNNEISEKSEIFDDQFSVERPDGSNFTLKIRSTKLEDSAMYFCASGRPSGDQETQYFGPGTRLLVL.

This chain links TRBV2 with TRBJ2-1, with 7 positions matching TRBD1. V shed 5 bases and J 12 bases; nucleotides not matched to a gene: 10. Germline loops: CDR1 SNHLY, CDR2 FYNNEI. The CDR3 length is 13 residues. CDR3 protein: CASSYGTETLQFF. CDR3 nucleotide sequence: TGTGCCAGCAGTTACGGGACAGAGACACTGCAGTTCTTC.